What follows are 16 T cell receptor beta chains derived from one specimen sequenced in a study of cytomegalovirus exposure and HLA in healthy donors. 13 Jbeta primers and 60 Vbeta primers were used for the PCR. Measured with immunoSEQ multiplex PCR; TCRdb has only the in-frame clones, and not every one. The sample has about 140,000 clones, 65% to 80% seen once. Specimen: PBMCs. These receptors originate from a male donor in good health and CMV-seropositive.

This clone showed up just a few times. V gene TRBV5-6 combines with J gene TRBJ1-1; D not certain. The V end was cut by 3 bases, the J end by 3 bases, with 12 bases between. Germline CDR1 is SGHDT and CDR2 is YYEEEE. The CDR3 is 14 amino acids. The CDR3 region has the DNA TGTGCCAGCAGCTCATGGAGCCTGTACACTGAAGCTTTCTTT. Its translation is CASSSWSLYTEAFF.

The chain joins TRBV7-2 to TRBJ2-3, with TRBD2 identical over 7 bases. CDR3 size: 16 residues. With 4 bases clipped from V and 4 bases from J, the junction kept 11 bases outside the gene matches. Germline CDR1 and CDR2: SGHTA and FQGNSA. The CDR3 region has the DNA TGTGCCAGCAGCTCCCCCGGACTAGTAGTGTCAGATACGCAGTATTTT. It is translated as CASSSPGLVVSDTQYF.

For the CDR3, the DNA is TGTGCCAGCAGCCCGGGGGGGGACATTCAGTACTTC. Translated: CASSPGGDIQYF. The V gene is TRBV7-6, the J gene TRBJ2-4; 8 bases line up with TRBD2. After removal of 5 bases from V and 8 bases from J, the junction contained 2 bases not matched to a gene. Germline lookup yields CDR1 SGHVS and CDR2 FNYEAQ. There are 12 residues in the CDR3.

This clone has more than one count but fewer than ten. The V call is TRBV5-1, the J call TRBJ1-6; D possibly corresponds to TRBD1 (6 bases). CDR3 length: 16 amino acids. The V end lost 0 bases, the J end lost 9 bases, and 16 bases lay between the germline ends. CDR1 and CDR2 (germline): SGHRS, YFSETQ. The CDR3 coding sequence is TGCGCCAGCAGCTTGGCGGGAACAGGGCTTAGTTCACCCCTCCACTTT. This encodes CASSLAGTGLSSPLHF.

This clone was picked up a small number of times. This chain connects TRBV27 to TRBJ1-1, with TRBD1 matching over 7 bases. J lost 2 bases, V lost 3 bases, and 3 bases had no gene match. Per germline, CDR1 MNHEY and CDR2 SMNVEV (reference sequence). The CDR3 length is 14 residues. In nucleotides, the CDR3 is TGTGCCAGCAGTTTGGGGACAGCAAACACTGAAGCTTTCTTT. The encoded protein is CASSLGTANTEAFF.

V gene TRBV5-4 combines with J gene TRBJ1-1; TRBD1 agrees at 9 bases. The CDR3 is made up of 14 amino acids. CDR1 is SGHNT, CDR2 YYREEE, per germline (reference sequence). The V gene end was trimmed by 5 bases and the J gene end by 4 bases; junction bases not matched to a gene: 6. The CDR3 DNA sequence: TGTGCCAGCAGTCCCGGGACAGGGCTCACTGAAGCTTTCTTT. It specifies CASSPGTGLTEAFF.

The V gene is TRBV6-1, the J gene TRBJ2-1; 11 nucleotides align to TRBD2. From germline, CDR1 is MNHNS and CDR2 SASEGT. V lost 4 bases to trimming and J lost 8 bases; unmatched junction nucleotides: 10. The CDR3 contains 16 residues. The CDR3 DNA reads as TGTGCCAGCAGTGTCACCGGGACTAGCGGTTCCCATGAGCAGTTCTTC. Amino acids: CASSVTGTSGSHEQFF.

This chain connects TRBV9 to TRBJ1-1, with 9 bases that match TRBD1. CDR3 size: 16 residues. J lost 5 bases, V lost 3 bases, and 11 bases had no gene match. Germline V gene data show CDR1 as SGDLS and CDR2 as YYNGEE. The CDR3 spells CASSGTTGGSRTEAFF. As DNA, the CDR3 is TGTGCCAGCAGCGGGACGACAGGGGGATCTCGGACTGAAGCTTTCTTT. The full variable domain, completed using reference TRBV9 and TRBJ1-1, is DSGVTQTPKHLITATGQRVTLRCSPRSGDLSVYWYQQSLDQGLQFLIQYYNGEERAKGNILERFSAQQFPDLHSELNLSSLELGDSALYFCASSGTTGGSRTEAFFGQGTRLTVV.

V usage is TRBV9 and J usage is TRBJ2-1, with 8 bases that match TRBD2. Germline V gene sequence: CDR1 SGDLS, CDR2 YYNGEE. The junction had 9 bases not matched to a gene; V was cut back by 3 bases and J by 7 bases. The CDR3 totals 15 residues. The DNA of the CDR3 is TGTGCCAGCAGCGCGGGGGGGCACGGGAGGAATGAGCAGTTCTTC. It yields the protein CASSAGGHGRNEQFF.

This sequence joins TRBV11-2 and TRBJ2-1; D possibly corresponds to TRBD1 (7 bases). This CDR3 region has 16 residues. Germline CDR1 is SGHAT and CDR2 is FQNNGV. Trimming left V 1 base short and J 4 bases short, with 14 bases between. The CDR3 here is CASSLVSGGGYNEQFF. The CDR3 region has the DNA TGTGCCAGCAGCTTAGTCTCAGGGGGAGGATACAATGAGCAGTTCTTC.

This chain joins TRBV7-9 and TRBJ1-3, with D unresolved. V was shortened by 1 base and J by 4 bases, with 14 bases between the two germline ends. The CDR3 has 16 residues. The germline CDR1 and CDR2 sequences are SEHNR and FQNEAQ (reference sequence). Here the CDR3 reads CASSLDSSSAGNTIYF. The DNA of the CDR3 is TGTGCCAGCAGCTTAGATTCTTCCAGTGCCGGAAACACCATATATTTT.

The chain has TRBV7-9 and TRBJ2-7; 7 bases are a match to TRBD2. Trimming at V came to 1 base and at J to 5 bases, leaving 5 bases not matched to a gene. The CDR3 totals 14 residues. Germline CDR1 is SEHNR and CDR2 is FQNEAQ (reference sequence). CDR3 loop: CASSLGTSFHEQYF. The CDR3 DNA is TGTGCCAGCAGCTTAGGGACTAGTTTCCACGAGCAGTACTTC. Complete variable domain (other parts from reference TRBV7-9 and TRBJ2-7): DTGVSQNPRHKITKRGQNVTFRCDPISEHNRLYWYRQTLGQGPEFLTYFQNEAQLEKSRLLSDRFSAERPKGSFSTLEIQRTEQGDSAMYLCASSLGTSFHEQYFGPGTRLTVT.

The CDR3 sequence: CASSLSDRGSDNEQFF. The CDR3 nucleotides are TGTGCCAGCAGTTTATCCGACAGGGGTTCGGACAATGAGCAGTTCTTC. The chain links TRBV28 to TRBJ2-1; 8 bases fit TRBD1. This CDR3 has 16 amino acids. After removal of 1 base from V and 5 bases from J, the junction contained 7 bases not matched to a gene. The germline gives CDR1 MDHEN, CDR2 SYDVKM.

The J gene is TRBJ2-7, the V gene TRBV10-3; 9 bases match TRBD1. CDR3 length: 18 residues. The junction had 16 bases not matched to a gene; V was cut back by 4 bases and J by 3 bases. Germline CDR1 and CDR2: ENHRY and SYGVKD. DNA for the CDR3: TGTGCCATCAGTGGGGGACAGGGTTCCTTCCTCAATTACTACGAGCAGTACTTC. Residues: CAISGGQGSFLNYYEQYF.

This clone was counted only a few times. The chain uses TRBV5-1 and TRBJ2-3; TRBD2 agrees at 12 bases. There are 23 residues in the CDR3. The V segment lost 4 bases and the J segment 3 bases; nucleotides outside the gene matches: 27. Looked up from germline, CDR1 is SGHRS and CDR2 is YFSETQ. CDR3 nucleotide sequence: TGCGCCAGCAGCAGGCCTAGCGGGGGGGCCCAGGTTGGAGTGATGCGAGGAACAGATACGCAGTATTTT. Amino acid sequence: CASSRPSGGAQVGVMRGTDTQYF. The entire variable domain, with the rest obtained from reference TRBV5-1 and TRBJ2-3, is as follows: KAGVTQTPRYLIKTRGQQVTLSCSPISGHRSVSWYQQTPGQGLQFLFEYFSETQRNKGNFPGRFSGRQFSNSRSEMNVSTLELGDSALYLCASSRPSGGAQVGVMRGTDTQYFGPGTRLTVL.

This rearrangement joins TRBV11-1 to TRBJ2-7, with 7 bases aligning to TRBD1. The CDR3 has 14 amino acids. V shed 5 bases, J shed 3 bases, and the junction held 7 bases outside the gene matches. The V gene's germline CDR1 is SGHAT and CDR2 FQDESV (reference sequence). CDR3 in amino acids: CASSNRDRGYEQYF. The CDR3 DNA reads as TGTGCCAGCAGCAACCGGGACAGAGGCTACGAGCAGTACTTC.